A selection of T cell receptor beta chains follows, all from one sample in a study of T cells after yellow fever vaccination. From the 5' RACE reads, TCRdb called clonotypes with MiXCR, one entry per CDR3 protein. The top ten clones hold over 15% of a sample with a few hundred thousand distinct CDR3 sequences, around 7.3% of them seen once. Sequencing used PBMCs, obtained roughly 46 days after the first yellow fever vaccination. These TCRs come from a man aged 18 to 29 who received the YFV17D yellow fever vaccine. Each CDR3 is given with its conserved first and last residue. D genes are given only for firm matches. Size is omitted from some rows. Given values are once, few, many or a class for expanded clones.

V gene	clone size	J gene	D gene	CDR3 DNA	CDR3 protein
TRBV3-1	.	TRBJ1-5	TRBD1	TGTCCCAGCAGCCAAGTCGCTCAACAGGGGGAACAGCCCCAGCATTTT	CPSSQVAQQGEQPQHF
TRBV3-1	.	TRBJ1-3	.	TGTGCCAGCAGCCTCGGACCGCACTCTGGAAACACCATATATTTT	CASSLGPHSGNTIYF
TRBV6-5	.	TRBJ2-1	TRBD1	TGTGCCAGCAGTTACTGGGACAGGGGCTGGGAGCAGTTCTTC	CASSYWDRGWEQFF
TRBV9	few	TRBJ2-3	.	TGTGCCAGCAGCGTAGGCAGCAGACCCACAGATACGCAGTATTTT	CASSVGSRPTDTQYF
TRBV5-6	many	TRBJ2-5	.	TGTGCCAGCAGCTTGGAGGGAGGTTGGGGCCAAGAGACCCAGTACTTC	CASSLEGGWGQETQYF
TRBV18	.	TRBJ2-5	.	TGTGCCAGCTCGACATTTGACAGCTCTCAAGAGACCCAGTACTTC	CASSTFDSSQETQYF
TRBV25-1	few	TRBJ2-3	.	TGTGCCAGCAGTGAAAACACCGGCACAGATACGCAGTATTTT	CASSENTGTDTQYF
TRBV18	.	TRBJ2-6	.	TGTGCCAGCTCAGCCGGGGCAGGGATAAATGGCGTCCTGACTTTC	CASSAGAGINGVLTF
TRBV19	.	TRBJ1-4	.	TGTGCCAGTAGTATTAGCAGTCCCCGGGTTGAAAAACTGTTTTTT	CASSISSPRVEKLFF
TRBV12-3/TRBV12-4	many	TRBJ2-1	.	TGTGCCAGCAGCCGGACCTTTGGGGGTGAGCAGTTCTTC	CASSRTFGGEQFF
TRBV12-3/TRBV12-4	few	TRBJ1-3	TRBD1	TGTGCCAGCAGTTTACTGGCAGGGGGTTCTGGAAACACCATATATTTT	CASSLLAGGSGNTIYF
TRBV4-1	.	TRBJ2-1	TRBD2	TGCTCCAGCAGCTATAGCGGGGGGTCCTACAATGAGCAGTTCTTC	CSSSYSGGSYNEQFF
TRBV3-1	few	TRBJ1-2	.	TGTGCCAGCAGCCACAGGGCGGGCGGCTACACCTTC	CASSHRAGGYTF
TRBV7-6	few	TRBJ2-7	.	TGTGCCAGCAGCTTTGGGGGACTCTCCTACGAGCAGTACTTC	CASSFGGLSYEQYF
TRBV20-1	many	TRBJ1-4	.	TGCAGTGCTAGCCGACAGGTTGTAGAAAAACTGTTTTTT	CSASRQVVEKLFF
TRBV6-5	few	TRBJ1-1	.	TGTGCCAGCAGTTACTCGGGGGGAAGTGAAGCTTTCTTT	CASSYSGGSEAFF
TRBV7-6	many	TRBJ2-1	.	TGTGCCAGCAGCCCGAGCACAGGGGACTACTACAATGAGCAGTTCTTC	CASSPSTGDYYNEQFF
TRBV19	few	TRBJ2-1	.	TGTGCCAGTATGGGGGAAATCGGGAATGAGCAGTTCTTC	CASMGEIGNEQFF
TRBV7-2	few	TRBJ1-5	.	TGTGCCAGCGCCCCCCAGGGAACCCATCAGCCCCAGCATTTT	CASAPQGTHQPQHF
TRBV20-1	.	TRBJ2-1	.	TGCAGTGCTAGAGATGGTGGGGATGAGCAGTTCTTC	CSARDGGDEQFF
TRBV5-1	.	TRBJ1-5	TRBD1	TGCGCCAGCAGCCCCGGGACAGCTGAACAGCCCCAGCATTTT	CASSPGTAEQPQHF
TRBV7-9	few	TRBJ1-3	.	TGTGCCAGCAGCTACCACCCAGCCTTCCCAGGAAACACCATATATTTT	CASSYHPAFPGNTIYF
TRBV12-3/TRBV12-4	.	TRBJ1-5	TRBD1	TGTGCCAGCAGTGGGACAGGGAATCAGCCCCAGCATTTT	CASSGTGNQPQHF
TRBV5-1	few	TRBJ1-4	.	TGCGCCAGCAGCTTGGTTGGTGGACAGCCGAATGAAAAACTGTTTTTT	CASSLVGGQPNEKLFF
TRBV4-2	.	TRBJ1-1	.	TGTGCCAGCAGCCACCCCGACACTGAAGCTTTCTTT	CASSHPDTEAFF
TRBV6-2/TRBV6-3	many	TRBJ2-5	.	TGTGCCAGCAGTGACCTCAGACAGATGCAAGAGACCCAGTACTTC	CASSDLRQMQETQYF
TRBV7-9	.	TRBJ1-4	.	TGTGCCAGCAGCTACGTGGGTGAAAAACTGTTTTTT	CASSYVGEKLFF
TRBV6-1	few	TRBJ2-3	.	TGTGCCAGCAGTGACGGGCAGGCCCACACAGATACGCAGTATTTT	CASSDGQAHTDTQYF
TRBV18	.	TRBJ2-2	.	TGTGCCAGCTCTCCAAGGACGGGAACCGGGGAGCTGTTTTTT	CASSPRTGTGELFF
TRBV28	.	TRBJ2-5	.	TGTGCCAGCAGTGCTCCGAGGTGGGAGACCCAGTACTTC	CASSAPRWETQYF
TRBV12-3/TRBV12-4	.	TRBJ2-5	TRBD1	TGTGCCAGCACCCCGGCAGGGGGTGAGACCCAGTACTTC	CASTPAGGETQYF
TRBV14	.	TRBJ2-7	.	TGTGCCAGCAGCCAAGGAGTGGGTTTCTCCTACGAGCAGTACTTC	CASSQGVGFSYEQYF
TRBV18	.	TRBJ1-1	TRBD1	TGTGCCAGCTCAACGCAGGGACAGGGGGGCACTGAAGCTTTCTTT	CASSTQGQGGTEAFF
TRBV6-2/TRBV6-3	.	TRBJ2-5	.	TGTGCCAGCAGTATGGAGGGAGGCATAGAGACCCAGTACTTC	CASSMEGGIETQYF
TRBV10-3	once	TRBJ2-5	.	TGTGCCATCAGTGAGTCGATAGGTAGCGAGACCCAGTACTTC	CAISESIGSETQYF
TRBV28	many	TRBJ1-2	.	TGTGCCATTATTGGGGTTAATAATGGCTACACCTTC	CAIIGVNNGYTF
TRBV14	.	TRBJ1-1	.	TGTGCCAGCTGCCAGATGAACACTGAAGCTTTCTTT	CASCQMNTEAFF
TRBV19	few	TRBJ1-2	TRBD1	TGTGCCAGTAGTGAATCGGACAGGTACCTCATTGGGAACTATGGCTACACCTTC	CASSESDRYLIGNYGYTF
TRBV20-1	.	TRBJ2-5	.	TGCAGTGCTAGAGACGAAGTCCCGGCAGAGACCCAGTACTTC	CSARDEVPAETQYF
TRBV7-3	.	TRBJ2-5	.	TGTGCCAGCAGCTTAACGGTAGTTCAAGAGTCCCAGTACTTC	CASSLTVVQESQYF
TRBV5-1	many	TRBJ1-1	TRBD1	TGCGCCAGCAGCTACTACCGACAGGGATCGAACACTGAAGCTTTCTTT	CASSYYRQGSNTEAFF
TRBV7-2	.	TRBJ2-5	TRBD2	TGTGCCAGCAGCCGACTCAGGACTAGCGAAGGAGAGACCCAGTACTTC	CASSRLRTSEGETQYF
TRBV12-3/TRBV12-4	few	TRBJ2-1	TRBD1	TGTGCCAGCAGTGGAGGCGACAGGGTCGTGCAGTTCTTC	CASSGGDRVVQFF
TRBV12-3/TRBV12-4	few	TRBJ1-2	.	TGTGCCAGCAGTTTCCACTTGTCATACACCTTC	CASSFHLSYTF
TRBV10-3	few	TRBJ2-5	.	TGTGCCATCAGTGAGCGGGGTCTAGAGACCCAGTACTTC	CAISERGLETQYF
TRBV7-2	few	TRBJ2-2	.	TGTGCCAGCAGCCCCGGACTAGGGGGAGCCGGGGAGCTGTTTTTT	CASSPGLGGAGELFF
TRBV18	many	TRBJ2-5	TRBD2	TGTGCCAGCTCACCAAGGCAACTAGCGGGGGCAGAGACCCAGTACTTC	CASSPRQLAGAETQYF
TRBV6-5	few	TRBJ1-6	TRBD1	TGTGCCAGCAGTTCTGCCCAGGACAGGGGGCGATCACCCCTCCACTTT	CASSSAQDRGRSPLHF
TRBV5-1	.	TRBJ2-5	.	TGCGCCAGCAGCTTGTTAGGGTCCCCCGGGGAGACCCAGTACTTC	CASSLLGSPGETQYF
TRBV5-1	many	TRBJ1-5	TRBD1	TGCGCCAGCAGCGACGGACAGGGGGCTGGTCAGCCCCAGCATTTT	CASSDGQGAGQPQHF
TRBV15	many	TRBJ2-1	TRBD2	TGTGCCACCAGCCCACGTAATTTAGCGGGGGGGAGGAAGTTCTTC	CATSPRNLAGGRKFF
TRBV20-1	few	TRBJ1-1	.	TGCAGTGCTAGAGTACCGAACATGGGTGGTGAAGCTTTCTTT	CSARVPNMGGEAFF
TRBV4-3	few	TRBJ2-1	.	TGCGCCAGCAGCCAAGATCGCGGGGCCCCCTACAATGAGCAGTTCTTC	CASSQDRGAPYNEQFF
TRBV28	.	TRBJ1-5	TRBD1	TGTGCCAGTACCTTACAGGGGATGAATCAGCCCCAGCATTTT	CASTLQGMNQPQHF